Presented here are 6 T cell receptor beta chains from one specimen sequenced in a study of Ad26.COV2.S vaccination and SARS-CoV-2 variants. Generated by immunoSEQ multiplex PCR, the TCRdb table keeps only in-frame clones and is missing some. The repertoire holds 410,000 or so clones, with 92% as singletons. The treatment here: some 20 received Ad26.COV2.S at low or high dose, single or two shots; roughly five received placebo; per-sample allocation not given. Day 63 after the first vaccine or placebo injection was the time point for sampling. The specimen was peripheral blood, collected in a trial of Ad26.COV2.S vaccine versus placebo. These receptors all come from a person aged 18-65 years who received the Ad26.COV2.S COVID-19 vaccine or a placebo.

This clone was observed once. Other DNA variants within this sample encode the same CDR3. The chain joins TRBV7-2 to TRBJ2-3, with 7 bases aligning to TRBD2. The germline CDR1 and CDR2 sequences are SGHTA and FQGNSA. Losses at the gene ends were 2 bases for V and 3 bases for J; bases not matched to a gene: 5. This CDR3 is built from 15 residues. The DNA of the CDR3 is TGTGCCAGCAGCTTATCCGGGGGGAGGACAGATACGCAGTATTTT. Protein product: CASSLSGGRTDTQYF.

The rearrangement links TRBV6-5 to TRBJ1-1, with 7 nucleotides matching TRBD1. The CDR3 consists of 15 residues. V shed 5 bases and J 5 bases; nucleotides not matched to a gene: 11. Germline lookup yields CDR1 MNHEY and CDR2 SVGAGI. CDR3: CASSPTFGQVTEAFF. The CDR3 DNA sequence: TGTGCCAGCAGTCCGACGTTTGGACAGGTAACTGAAGCTTTCTTT.

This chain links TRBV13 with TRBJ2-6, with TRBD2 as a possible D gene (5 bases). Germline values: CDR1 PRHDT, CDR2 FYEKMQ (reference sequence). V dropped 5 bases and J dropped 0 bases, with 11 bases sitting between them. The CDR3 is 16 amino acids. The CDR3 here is CASSLTSFSGANVLTF. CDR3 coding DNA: TGTGCCAGCAGCCTAACTAGTTTCTCTGGGGCCAACGTCCTGACTTTC.

CDR3 loop: CASSVVESSYNEQFF. CDR3 nucleotide sequence: TGTGCCAGCAGCGTAGTGGAAAGCTCCTACAATGAGCAGTTCTTC. The chain has TRBV9 and TRBJ2-1; D ambiguous. Deletions cut 0 bases from V and 0 bases from J, with 7 bases between. This CDR3 spans 15 amino acids. Germline V lookup: CDR1 SGDLS, CDR2 YYNGEE.

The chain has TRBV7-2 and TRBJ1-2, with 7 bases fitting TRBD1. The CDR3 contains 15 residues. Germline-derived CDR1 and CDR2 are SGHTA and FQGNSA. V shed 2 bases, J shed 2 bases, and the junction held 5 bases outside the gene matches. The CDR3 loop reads CASSLNDRVNYGYTF. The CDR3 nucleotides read TGTGCCAGCAGCTTAAATGACAGGGTAAACTATGGCTACACCTTC.

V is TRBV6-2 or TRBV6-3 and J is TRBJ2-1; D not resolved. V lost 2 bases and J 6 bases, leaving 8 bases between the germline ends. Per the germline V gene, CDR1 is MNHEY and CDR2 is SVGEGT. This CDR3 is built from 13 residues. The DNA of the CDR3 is TGTGCCAGCAGTTACAGTTTTGGCAATGAGCAGTTCTTC. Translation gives CASSYSFGNEQFF.